This T cell receptor beta chain appears in the sequencing data of a study of radiotherapy plus CTLA-4 blockade in lung cancer. Study context: The study recorded objective responses in around a sixth of patients and disease control in around 33%.

Germline loops: CDR1 MDHEN, CDR2 SYDVKM. V was pared by 3 bases and J by 4 bases, with 19 bases between. CDR3 length: 16 residues. This clone was seen a handful of times. Antigen specificity is unknown. Only in-frame clones appear in the TCRdb table, and some are missing; sequencing was by immunoSEQ multiplex PCR. The sample carries 80,000 to 95,000 clones, roughly four fifths recorded once. Points from the study as a whole: Per reports, early blood T cell clone dynamics, plus interferon-beta, forecast response most strongly. TCR clones of tumor origin grew in blood after radiotherapy plus ipilimumab.

The J gene is TRBJ2-7, the V gene TRBV28, with D uncertain. This material consisted of peripheral blood, taken from a patient treated with radiotherapy plus ipilimumab. The receptor's source is a human donor with non-small cell lung cancer who had stable disease on radiotherapy plus ipilimumab. CDR3 region: CASSFPAVWEGYEQYF. CDR3 sequence (DNA): TGTGCCAGCAGTTTCCCCGCTGTGTGGGAAGGGTACGAGCAGTACTTC.